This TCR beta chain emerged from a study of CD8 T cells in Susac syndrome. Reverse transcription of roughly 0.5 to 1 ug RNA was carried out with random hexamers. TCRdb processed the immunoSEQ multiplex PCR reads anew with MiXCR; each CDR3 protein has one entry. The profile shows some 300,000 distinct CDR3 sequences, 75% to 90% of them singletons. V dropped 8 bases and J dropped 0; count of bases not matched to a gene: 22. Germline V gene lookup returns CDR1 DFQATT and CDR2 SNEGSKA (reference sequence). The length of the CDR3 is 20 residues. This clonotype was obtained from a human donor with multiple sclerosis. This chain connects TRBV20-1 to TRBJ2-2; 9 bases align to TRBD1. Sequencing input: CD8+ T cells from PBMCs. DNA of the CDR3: TGCAGTCCATCGCTAGCTGCTGCCAAGGGACAGGGATCGAACACCGGGGAGCTGTTTTTT. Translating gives CSPSLAAAKGQGSNTGELFF.